The 19 T cell receptor beta chains given below trace back to one sample, sequenced in a study of blood T cells in healthy people across ages. The use of a sample-barcoded 5' primer and a J-beta primer mix characterized a second PCR of roughly 6 to 12 cycles. TCRdb analysed the 5' RACE reads with MiXCR anew, one entry per CDR3 protein. The sample holds roughly 700,000 distinct CDR3 sequences, about half seen once. The sample consisted of blood. The source of these receptors is an older woman in good health.

The V gene is TRBV24-1, the J gene TRBJ2-1, with 9 bases fitting TRBD2. This CDR3 spans 15 amino acids. The germline V gene encodes CDR1 KGHDR and CDR2 SFDVKD. The ends lost 5 bases at V and 7 bases at J; junction bases unmatched: 8. CDR3 sequence (DNA): TGTGCCACCAGTGGGGTTTCTAGCGGGGCGAATGAGCAGTTCTTC. This encodes CATSGVSSGANEQFF.

The chain employs TRBV29-1 and TRBJ1-3; no definite D call. Deletions cut 7 bases from V and 4 bases from J, with 11 bases between. Germline CDR1 reads SQVTM; CDR2 reads ANQGSEA. The CDR3 has 12 amino acids. The CDR3 DNA follows: TGCAGCGCTCGAGCCGCGGGAAACACCATATATTTT. Translating gives CSARAAGNTIYF.

This clonotype has more than one count but fewer than ten. The CDR3, as DNA: TGCGCCAGCAGCCCCACAGCGACTAGTAGGACAGATACGCAGTATTTT. It encodes CASSPTATSRTDTQYF. The V and J genes are TRBV5-1 and TRBJ2-3; tentatively, D is TRBD2 (6 bases). CDR1 and CDR2 from the germline V gene are SGHRS and YFSETQ. Trimming took 4 bases from V and 3 from J, leaving 18 bases between them. This CDR3 region has 16 residues. The variable domain in full, with the rest retrieved from reference TRBV5-1 and TRBJ2-3, is KAGVTQTPRYLIKTRGQQVTLSCSPISGHRSVSWYQQTPGQGLQFLFEYFSETQRNKGNFPGRFSGRQFSNSRSEMNVSTLELGDSALYLCASSPTATSRTDTQYFGPGTRLTVL.

Only one count was recorded for this clonotype. The CDR3 bases are TGTGCCAGCAGTTCCTCGGTGGTCAGTGGCTACACCTTC. Protein product: CASSSSVVSGYTF. The J gene is TRBJ1-2, the V gene TRBV12-3 or TRBV12-4; D remains unclear. The CDR3 has 13 residues. The ends were cut back, 4 bases at V and 7 bases at J, with 13 bases in the middle.

This clonotype was detected only a few times. V is TRBV20-1 and J is TRBJ2-7; the D gene could be TRBD1 or TRBD2 (5 bases each). Germline loops: CDR1 DFQATT, CDR2 SNEGSKA (reference sequence). Trimming removed 5 bases at V and 4 bases at J, with 18 bases between. The CDR3 has 14 amino acids. Here the CDR3 reads CSAWDPNQRYEQYF. The CDR3 DNA reads as TGCAGTGCTTGGGACCCCAACCAACGATACGAGCAGTACTTC.

The chain links TRBV7-9 to TRBJ1-1; 11 bases map to TRBD1. The J segment lost 3 bases and the V segment lost 1 base, leaving 13 bases of the junction unmatched. CDR3 length: 19 residues. Germline V gene sequence: CDR1 SEHNR, CDR2 FQNEAQ (reference sequence). As DNA, the CDR3 is TGTGCCAGCAGCTTAGGAAGAGTCGGGACAGGGGGATCGGACACTGAAGCTTTCTTT. As protein: CASSLGRVGTGGSDTEAFF.

The chain recombines TRBV20-1 with TRBJ2-4; 15 nucleotides match TRBD2. The tail of the sequence fits TRBJ2-7 better, so the J call may be wrong. This CDR3 spans 19 amino acids. CDR1 DFQATT and CDR2 SNEGSKA come from the germline V gene (reference sequence). In nucleotides, the CDR3 is TGCAGTGCTTCTTCCACTGGACTAGCGGGAGGGCCATTTGGGTACGAGCAGTACTTC. It is translated as CSASSTGLAGGPFGYEQYF.

The table lists this clonotype with a few counts. The chain combines TRBV10-3 with TRBJ2-7; 7 nucleotides align to TRBD1. This CDR3 comprises 15 residues. J was trimmed by 0 bases and V by 5 bases; bases with no gene match: 7. CDR1 ENHRY and CDR2 SYGVKD come from the germline V gene. In DNA, the CDR3 is TGTGCCATCAGTTCAGGGGACAGTAACTCCTACGAGCAGTACTTC. The encoded protein is CAISSGDSNSYEQYF.

The chain is built from TRBV29-1 and TRBJ2-3, with 8 nucleotides matching TRBD1. V lost 3 bases, J lost 4 bases, and 6 bases stayed unmatched. The CDR3 is 14 residues long. CDR1 is SQVTM and CDR2 is ANQGSEA in the germline V gene. CDR3 DNA: TGCAGCGTTGAGAGACAGGGGCCCCCAGATACGCAGTATTTT. It yields the protein CSVERQGPPDTQYF.

This chain uses TRBV4-1 with TRBJ1-6; D is uncertain. Germline CDR1 reads MGHRA; CDR2 reads YSYEKL. V was clipped by 1 base and J by 7 bases, with 8 bases between them. This CDR3 region has 14 residues. The CDR3 nucleotides are TGCGCCAGCAGCCAAGGACTATTCAATTCACCCCTCCACTTT. Its protein is CASSQGLFNSPLHF.

This clonotype occurred a few times. The rearrangement uses TRBV7-9 and TRBJ2-5; D is possibly TRBD2 (6 bases). Matching the DNA end better, TRBJ2-7 makes the J call doubtful. The CDR3 runs 14 residues. Germline CDR1 is SEHNR and CDR2 is FQNEAQ (reference sequence). CDR3 sequence: CASSLGGESLEQYF. The CDR3 nucleotides are TGTGCCAGCAGCTTAGGGGGGGAGAGTCTCGAGCAGTACTTC.

Points on this clonotype: The junction departs from germline at one end; a sequencing error may be responsible. The rearrangement uses TRBV15 and TRBJ2-7, with D possibly matching TRBD2 (5 bases). The CDR3 runs to 16 residues. The germline V gene encodes CDR1 LNHNV and CDR2 YYDKDF (reference sequence). Here the CDR3 reads CAASRGFAAGEAEQYF. DNA for the CDR3: TGTGCCGCCAGCAGAGGGTTTGCGGCAGGAGAGGCCGAGCAGTACTTC.

This clonotype was observed once. The chain joins TRBV4-3 to TRBJ1-2; 8 nucleotides line up with TRBD1. CDR3 length equals 14 residues. Per germline, CDR1 LGHNA and CDR2 YSLEER. Germline trimming cut 0 bases from V and 7 bases from J; bases unmatched to any gene: 4. The chain's CDR3 is CASSQETGAGGYTF. CDR3 in DNA: TGCGCCAGCAGCCAAGAGACAGGGGCGGGTGGCTACACCTTC.

This clonotype was detected many times. CDR3 region: CASSAQEQDEQFF. The CDR3 DNA is TGTGCCAGCTCAGCGCAGGAGCAGGATGAGCAGTTCTTC. The chain joins TRBV18 to TRBJ2-1; no clear D. V lost 5 bases and J 8 bases, leaving 13 bases between the germline ends. Germline CDR1 and CDR2: KGHSH and LQKENI. The CDR3 has 13 residues.

This clonotype has a count of ten or more. This sequence joins TRBV14 and TRBJ1-6, with D possibly being TRBD1 (6 bases). V lost 2 bases and J 9 bases, leaving 14 bases between the germline ends. CDR1 SGHDN and CDR2 FVKESK come from the germline V gene. CDR3 size: 15 residues. This CDR3 is CASSQIQGQSSPLHF. In DNA form, the CDR3 reads TGTGCCAGCAGCCAAATACAGGGACAAAGTTCACCCCTCCACTTT. Drawing the rest from reference TRBV14 and TRBJ1-6, the complete variable domain is EAGVTQFPSHSVIEKGQTVTLRCDPISGHDNLYWYRRVMGKEIKFLLHFVKESKQDESGMPNNRFLAERTGGTYSTLKVQPAELEDSGVYFCASSQIQGQSSPLHFGNGTRLTVT.

The rearrangement uses TRBV3-1 and TRBJ2-6; D unresolved. The V end was cut by 2 bases, the J end by 2 bases, with 7 bases between. CDR3 size: 15 residues. From germline, CDR1 is LGHDT and CDR2 YNNKEL (reference sequence). In nucleotides, the CDR3 is TGTGCCAGCAGCCAATCTCGGGCTGGGGCCAACGTCCTGACTTTC. This gives the protein CASSQSRAGANVLTF.

The chain uses TRBV7-2 and TRBJ1-1; D is unclear. Germline assignment: CDR1 SGHTA and CDR2 FQGNSA. This CDR3 spans 12 amino acids. Trimming shortened V by 1 base and J by 11 bases, and 11 bases separated the two germline ends. CDR3 protein: CASSLDTGMAFF. The DNA of the CDR3 is TGTGCCAGCAGCTTAGATACGGGGATGGCTTTCTTT.

This clonotype was seen repeatedly, ten times or more. The J gene is TRBJ1-2, the V gene TRBV27; D gene ambiguous. Trimming pared 5 bases from V and 2 bases from J, leaving 9 bases between. This CDR3 region has 13 residues. In germline, CDR1 is MNHEY, CDR2 SMNVEV (reference sequence). Here the CDR3 DNA reads TGTGCCAGCAGTCCCATAGAAAACTATGGCTACACCTTC. It translates to CASSPIENYGYTF.

This chain links TRBV28 with TRBJ1-4; D is perhaps TRBD1 (6 bases). V lost 2 bases, J lost 8 bases, and 21 bases lay in between. CDR1 is MDHEN, CDR2 SYDVKM, per germline. This CDR3 is built from 17 residues. CDR3 sequence reads: CASSLEWVGGGEEKLFF. CDR3 nucleotide sequence: TGTGCCAGCAGTTTAGAATGGGTAGGGGGGGGAGAAGAAAAACTGTTTTTT.